Listed here are 30 T cell receptor beta chains from one sample, sequenced in a study of shared clonotypes between healthy human individuals. TCRdb's table, derived via immunoSEQ multiplex PCR, lists solely in-frame clones and lacks some. The data contain fewer than 600,000 clones, around 77% of them singletons. Sequencing was done on a sample of PBMCs. The receptors come from a woman aged 40 to 50 in good health. Some clones in this sample may be carry-over from other donors' samples.

This clone was seen once. V and J are TRBV19 and TRBJ1-1, with TRBD1 identical over 7 bases. Germline trimming cut 3 bases from V and 0 bases from J; bases unmatched to any gene: 4. CDR3 length equals 15 residues. Per germline, CDR1 LNHDA and CDR2 SQIVND (reference sequence). CDR3 loop: CASSIFGTVNTEAFF. The CDR3 nucleotides are TGTGCCAGTAGTATTTTTGGGACAGTGAACACTGAAGCTTTCTTT. Variable domain in full (rest from reference TRBV19 and TRBJ1-1): DGGITQSPKYLFRKEGQNVTLSCEQNLNHDAMYWYRQDPGQGLRLIYYSQIVNDFQKGDIAEGYSVSREKKESFPLTVTSAQKNPTAFYLCASSIFGTVNTEAFFGQGTRLTVV.

This clone was picked up a small number of times. V and J are TRBV6-6 and TRBJ2-4, with D tentatively TRBD2 (5 bases). The germline V and J ends were trimmed by 7 bases and 1 base, with 8 bases remaining between them. The CDR3 extends over 13 amino acids. Germline CDR1 and CDR2: MNHNY and SVGAGI (reference sequence). The CDR3 DNA reads TGTGCCAGCACTGGGGAGGCCAAAAACATTCAGTACTTC. Its translation: CASTGEAKNIQYF.

V is TRBV6-4 and J is TRBJ1-5; the D is unclear. Trimming cost V 8 bases and J 0 bases, with 26 bases left between them. Per the germline V gene, CDR1 is MRHNA and CDR2 is SNTAGT. CDR3 size: 19 residues. The CDR3 loop reads CASDPDPHLPMYSNQPQHF. The CDR3 DNA reads TGTGCCAGCGACCCGGACCCCCATCTTCCCATGTATAGCAATCAGCCCCAGCATTTT.

The V and J genes are TRBV19 and TRBJ2-7; 12 nucleotides match TRBD2. J gave up 3 bases and V 6 bases, and 9 bases lay outside the gene matches. The CDR3 sequence is 16 residues long. From germline, CDR1 is LNHDA and CDR2 SQIVND (reference sequence). This CDR3 reads CASSTLAGGLGYEQYF. CDR3 nucleotide sequence: TGTGCCAGTAGCACTCTAGCGGGAGGGCTCGGCTACGAGCAGTACTTC.

At least ten counts were recorded for this clone. V gene TRBV5-1 combines with J gene TRBJ2-5; unclear D gene. Germline assignment: CDR1 SGHRS and CDR2 YFSETQ. V lost 4 bases and J 2 bases, leaving 9 bases between the germline ends. The CDR3 has 13 amino acids. This CDR3 reads CASSVTPQETQYF. As DNA, the CDR3 is TGCGCCAGCAGCGTGACCCCGCAAGAGACCCAGTACTTC.

The genes are TRBV5-4 and TRBJ1-2; possible D gene TRBD1, 5 bases. The V end lost 3 bases, the J end lost 3 bases, and 12 bases lay between the germline ends. The CDR3 is made up of 14 amino acids. CDR1 and CDR2 from the germline V gene are SGHNT and YYREEE (reference sequence). DNA of the CDR3: TGTGCCAGCAGCTCCGCGGGGGTGGACTATGGCTACACCTTC. As protein: CASSSAGVDYGYTF.

The gene calls are TRBV5-1 and TRBJ2-5; D is possibly TRBD1 (6 bases). V was trimmed by 3 bases and J by 5 bases, leaving 14 bases between them. Looked up from germline, CDR1 is SGHRS and CDR2 is YFSETQ. The length of the CDR3 is 14 residues. The CDR3 region has the DNA TGCGCCAGCAGCTGGACAGAGTATGGGGAGACCCAGTACTTC. Its translation: CASSWTEYGETQYF.

The genes are TRBV5-1 and TRBJ2-2; 8 positions agree with TRBD1. The CDR3 is made up of 14 amino acids. J gave up 5 bases and V 3 bases, and 3 bases lay outside the gene matches. The germline V gene encodes CDR1 SGHRS and CDR2 YFSETQ. The CDR3 DNA reads TGCGCCAGCAGCTCCCACAGGGGGACCGGGGAGCTGTTTTTT. The encoded protein is CASSSHRGTGELFF.

In this sample, this clone turned up once. The chain has TRBV5-4 and TRBJ1-2; D is perhaps TRBD1 (6 bases). The CDR3 totals 15 residues. CDR1 is SGHNT and CDR2 is YYREEE in the germline V gene (reference sequence). V was shortened by 1 base and J by 2 bases, with 12 bases between the two germline ends. The CDR3 sequence is CASSLPTQGNYGYTF. In nucleotides, the CDR3 is TGTGCCAGCAGCTTGCCGACGCAGGGGAACTATGGCTACACCTTC. The whole variable domain, filled in from reference TRBV5-4 and TRBJ1-2, reads ETGVTQSPTHLIKTRGQQVTLRCSSQSGHNTVSWYQQALGQGPQFIFQYYREEENGRGNFPPRFSGLQFPNYSSELNVNALELDDSALYLCASSLPTQGNYGYTFGSGTRLTVV.

The CDR3 DNA reads TGCGCCAGCAGTGAGAGTAGCGGCAATGAGCAGTTCTTC. It yields the protein CASSESSGNEQFF. The J gene is TRBJ2-1, the V gene TRBV10-2; maybe TRBD2 (6 bases). Per the germline V gene, CDR1 is WSHSY and CDR2 is SAAADI. CDR3 length: 13 residues. V gave up 2 bases and J gave up 6 bases, with 8 bases separating them.

This clone was counted once. The CDR3 DNA is TGTGCCAGTAGTCCCAGACAGGACGTACCCTACGAGCAGTACTTC. This sequence encodes CASSPRQDVPYEQYF. The rearrangement joins TRBV19 to TRBJ2-7; D is perhaps TRBD1 (6 bases). Trimming cost V 5 bases and J 2 bases, with 16 bases left between them. CDR3 length: 15 residues. Germline CDR1 LNHDA, CDR2 SQIVND (reference sequence).

The CDR3 nucleotides read TGTGCCAGCAGCCGGGACGGGACTCTGGGAGAGACCCAGTACTTC. Its translation: CASSRDGTLGETQYF. V is TRBV7-3 and J is TRBJ2-5; possibly TRBD2 for D (6 bases). The CDR3 length is 15 residues. CDR1 and CDR2 from the germline V gene are SGHTA and FQGTGA. Trimming shortened V by 5 bases and J by 4 bases, and 17 bases separated the two germline ends.

This rearrangement joins TRBV11-2 to TRBJ2-5; TRBD2 is a possible D gene (5 bases). The germline gives CDR1 SGHAT, CDR2 FQNNGV. The CDR3 is 12 amino acids. V lost 6 bases, J lost 5 bases, and 10 bases lay in between. This CDR3 reads CASSPSGETQYF. Here the CDR3 DNA reads TGTGCCAGCAGTCCCAGCGGCGAGACCCAGTACTTC.

On this clone: With only one base between it and a far larger clone, this is likely a read error. The chain couples TRBV30 to TRBJ2-6; D is possibly TRBD1 (5 bases). CDR1 and CDR2 from the germline V gene are GTSNPN and SVGIG (reference sequence). The CDR3 loop spans 13 amino acids. Here the CDR3 DNA reads TGTGGCGGAAGGGGTGCTGGGGCCAACGTCCTGACTTTC. This gives the protein CGGRGAGANVLTF.

The rearrangement uses TRBV6-5 and TRBJ2-7; TRBD1 matches at 7 bases. Germline CDR1 is MNHEY and CDR2 is SVGAGI. Unmatched junction bases numbered 8, after V lost 4 bases and J lost 8 bases. This CDR3 is 13 amino acids long. CDR3: CASSSGQVRQQYF. As DNA, the CDR3 is TGTGCCAGCAGTTCCGGACAGGTCCGTCAGCAGTACTTC.

This clone has just a few counts. This chain joins TRBV28 and TRBJ2-1; no clear D. The germline gives CDR1 MDHEN, CDR2 SYDVKM. The CDR3 sequence is 15 residues long. The germline V and J ends were trimmed by 4 bases and 10 bases, with 20 bases remaining between them. The chain's CDR3 is CASSSTLDPTREQFF. CDR3 in DNA: TGTGCCAGCAGTTCCACCTTGGATCCTACCAGGGAGCAGTTCTTC.

The genes are TRBV19 and TRBJ1-1; 9 bases line up with TRBD1. Germline V lookup: CDR1 LNHDA, CDR2 SQIVND (reference sequence). V was clipped by 3 bases and J by 5 bases; unmatched bases: 7. The CDR3 loop spans 15 amino acids. Here the CDR3 reads CASSISTGGGTEAFF. CDR3 sequence (DNA): TGTGCCAGTAGTATCAGCACAGGGGGCGGGACTGAAGCTTTCTTT.

This rearrangement joins TRBV7-2 to TRBJ2-1; no reliable D call. Trimming shortened V by 2 bases and J by 9 bases, and 8 bases separated the two germline ends. CDR1 and CDR2 (germline): SGHTA, FQGNSA. The CDR3 totals 12 residues. Here the CDR3 DNA reads TGTGCCAGCAGCTTAACCCCTGGTGAGCAGTTCTTC. It translates to CASSLTPGEQFF.

The chain combines TRBV7-9 with TRBJ1-5; the D gene is possibly TRBD1 (5 bases). The germline CDR1 and CDR2 sequences are SEHNR and FQNEAQ (reference sequence). The CDR3 is 13 residues long. V lost 8 bases and J lost 2, with 10 bases in between. The CDR3 sequence: CASRGGGNQPQHF. In DNA form, the CDR3 reads TGTGCCAGCCGGGGGGGTGGCAATCAGCCCCAGCATTTT.

About this clone: At one end the junction does not follow the germline gene, possibly because of a read error. This chain uses TRBV20-1 with TRBJ2-7; D is unclear. The V gene's germline CDR1 is DFQATT and CDR2 SNEGSKA (reference sequence). CDR3 length: 11 residues. CDR3 DNA: TGCAGTGCTGGAGAATTCTACGAGCAGTACTTC. It is translated as CSAGEFYEQYF.

The chain is built from TRBV7-3 and TRBJ2-3, with D possibly matching TRBD1 (7 bases). Trimming shortened V by 4 bases and J by 6 bases, and 20 bases separated the two germline ends. The CDR3 loop spans 16 amino acids. The germline CDR1 and CDR2 sequences are SGHTA and FQGTGA. Written as DNA, the CDR3 is TGTGCCAGCAGCTCTCAACTCAACAGGGGAGGCGATACGCAGTATTTT. Its protein is CASSSQLNRGGDTQYF.

The V call is TRBV7-9, the J call TRBJ1-2; the D gene is possibly TRBD1 (5 bases). CDR1 and CDR2 from the germline V gene are SEHNR and FQNEAQ (reference sequence). CDR3 size: 12 residues. Trimming removed 2 bases at V and 8 bases at J, with 9 bases between. The CDR3 bases are TGTGCCAGCAGCTTATTAGGGGACGGCTACACCTTC. This encodes CASSLLGDGYTF.

This clone was recorded once. J is TRBJ1-3 and V is TRBV9; no reliable D call. Germline CDR1 reads SGDLS; CDR2 reads YYNGEE. CDR3 length equals 15 residues. V shed 0 bases and J shed 3 bases, with 10 bases lying between them. The CDR3 bases are TGTGCCAGCAGCGTAGAACCGTGGGATGGAAACACCATATATTTT. Translating gives CASSVEPWDGNTIYF. The full variable domain, completed using reference TRBV9 and TRBJ1-3, is DSGVTQTPKHLITATGQRVTLRCSPRSGDLSVYWYQQSLDQGLQFLIQYYNGEERAKGNILERFSAQQFPDLHSELNLSSLELGDSALYFCASSVEPWDGNTIYFGEGSWLTVV.

The table lists this clone with a count of one. This sequence joins TRBV2 and TRBJ2-5, with D possibly being TRBD2 (5 bases). V was cut by 6 bases and J by 7 bases, with 15 bases left in between. The CDR3 loop spans 13 amino acids. Germline loops: CDR1 SNHLY, CDR2 FYNNEI. CDR3 region: CASRENLEGTQYF. As DNA, the CDR3 is TGTGCCAGCAGGGAAAATCTTGAGGGGACCCAGTACTTC.

V and J are TRBV29-1 and TRBJ2-5; 7 bases align to TRBD2. Germline-derived CDR1 and CDR2 are SQVTM and ANQGSEA. The trim removed 5 bases at V and 0 bases at J, leaving 6 bases unmatched. The CDR3 is made up of 14 amino acids. CDR3 sequence (DNA): TGCAGCGTTCTTCTAGCGGCTTACCAAGAGACCCAGTACTTC. This codes for CSVLLAAYQETQYF.

This clone was recorded only once. This likely reflects a read error, since a far larger clone is one base away. A read error is likely, as this CDR3 ends without the conserved phenylalanine or tryptophan. The sample holds other DNA sequences that translate to the same CDR3. The DNA of the CDR3 is TGTGCCAGCAGCTTTCAGACCGGGACTAGGAACGAGCAGTACCTC. Protein product: CASSFQTGTRNEQYL. The chain recombines TRBV11-2 with TRBJ2-7, with TRBD2 matching 8 bases. Germline values: CDR1 SGHAT, CDR2 FQNNGV. The CDR3 covers 15 residues. V was pared by 3 bases and J by 5 bases, with 9 bases of the junction left unmatched.

This chain links TRBV30 with TRBJ1-6; D is unresolved. The germline V gene encodes CDR1 GTSNPN and CDR2 SVGIG (reference sequence). CDR3 length: 12 amino acids. With 4 bases removed from V and 10 bases from J, the gap between germline ends came to 11 bases. The DNA for the CDR3 is TGTGCCTGGACTAAGGGTAGCTCACCCCTCCACTTT. It specifies CAWTKGSSPLHF.

The sample holds a few counts of this clone. V and J are TRBV2 and TRBJ2-7; 7 bases line up with TRBD1. CDR3 length equals 13 residues. Per the germline V gene, CDR1 is SNHLY and CDR2 is FYNNEI. J gave up 3 bases and V 8 bases, and 7 bases lay outside the gene matches. CDR3 region: CASGTVVVYEQYF. DNA for the CDR3: TGTGCCAGCGGGACAGTTGTGGTCTACGAGCAGTACTTC.

This chain joins TRBV7-9 and TRBJ2-1, with 10 bases aligning to TRBD2. J was trimmed by 13 bases and V by 5 bases; bases with no gene match: 8. The CDR3 has 13 amino acids. From germline, CDR1 is SEHNR and CDR2 FQNEAQ (reference sequence). CDR3 region: CASSTGLADTQFF. The CDR3 DNA sequence: TGTGCCAGCAGCACTGGACTAGCGGACACACAGTTCTTC.

V gene TRBV6-5 combines with J gene TRBJ1-1; the D gene is possibly TRBD1 (5 bases). Between the trimmed V and J ends, which lost 6 bases and 3 bases, there was a span of 17 bases. CDR3 size: 15 residues. Germline assignment: CDR1 MNHEY and CDR2 SVGAGI. Written as DNA, the CDR3 is TGTGCCAGCAGCCCAACCGGGACGGAGCACACTGAAGCTTTCTTT. Its translation is CASSPTGTEHTEAFF.